The 24 T cell receptor beta chains listed next were all sequenced from one sample in a study of OX40 agonist ivuxolimab in advanced cancers. Only in-frame clones appear in the TCRdb table, and some are missing; sequencing was by immunoSEQ multiplex PCR. The profile shows some 80,000 clones, about 86% of them singletons. Sequencing used CD4+ or CD8+ T cells sorted from blood, obtained in a trial of the OX40 agonist ivuxolimab. The receptors were sampled from an adult with an advanced solid tumor such as melanoma, head and neck, liver or kidney cancer.

This chain connects TRBV15 to TRBJ2-1; 12 bases are a match to TRBD2. Germline CDR1 reads LNHNV; CDR2 reads YYDKDF (reference sequence). This CDR3 spans 17 amino acids. Trimming removed 3 bases from V and 9 bases from J; junction bases left unmatched: 12. In nucleotides, the CDR3 is TGTGCCACCAGCAGTTCGACTAGCGGGGGTCTCGGGGTTGAGCAGTTCTTC. It encodes CATSSSTSGGLGVEQFF.

The chain uses TRBV9 and TRBJ2-2; weak D call: TRBD2 (6 bases). This CDR3 comprises 14 residues. V lost 0 bases and J 7 bases, leaving 10 bases between the germline ends. Germline CDR1 reads SGDLS; CDR2 reads YYNGEE. CDR3: CASSVAWGVGELFF. The CDR3 DNA follows: TGTGCCAGCAGCGTAGCTTGGGGGGTCGGGGAGCTGTTTTTT.

The chain recombines TRBV5-1 with TRBJ1-6; the D is unclear. V lost 2 bases, J lost 7 bases, and 10 bases lay in between. This CDR3 spans 14 amino acids. Per the germline V gene, CDR1 is SGHRS and CDR2 is YFSETQ. CDR3 bases: TGCGCCAGCAGCTTATCGGGTGACAATTCACCCCTCCACTTT. Amino acids: CASSLSGDNSPLHF.

Comment on this clone: Other DNA sequences from this sample encode an identical CDR3 as well. The J gene is TRBJ2-4, the V gene TRBV5-4; D unclear. The V gene's germline CDR1 is SGHNT and CDR2 YYREEE (reference sequence). The V end was cut by 3 bases, the J end by 1 base, with 11 bases between. The CDR3 consists of 15 residues. As DNA, the CDR3 is TGTGCCAGCAGCTCGTCCGGTCGGGCCAAAAACATTCAGTACTTC. Protein sequence: CASSSSGRAKNIQYF.

The table lists this clone with a count of one. The chain couples TRBV29-1 to TRBJ2-7; D not certain. V dropped 5 bases and J dropped 4 bases, with 9 bases sitting between them. CDR1 and CDR2 from the germline V gene are SQVTM and ANQGSEA. CDR3 size: 11 residues. CDR3 region: CSVRTEYEQYF. The DNA for the CDR3 is TGCAGCGTTCGCACAGAGTACGAGCAGTACTTC.

The J gene is TRBJ2-7, the V gene TRBV20-1; D may be TRBD1 (5 bases). V was pared by 6 bases and J by 3 bases, with 9 bases between. Germline-derived CDR1 and CDR2 are DFQATT and SNEGSKA (reference sequence). This CDR3 has 11 residues. The DNA for the CDR3 is TGCAGTGCAAGAAGGGGCTACGAGCAGTACTTC. Amino acid sequence: CSARRGYEQYF.

This clone is a singleton in its sample. V gene TRBV7-2 combines with J gene TRBJ2-3; D tentatively fits TRBD1 or TRBD2 (6 bases each). This CDR3 region has 16 residues. Deletions cut 5 bases from V and 1 base from J, with 16 bases between. The V gene's germline CDR1 is SGHTA and CDR2 FQGNSA. The CDR3 DNA follows: TGTGCCAGCAGCCTATACGGGGGCCGGGGCACAGATACGCAGTATTTT. Encoded protein: CASSLYGGRGTDTQYF.

The rearrangement uses TRBV2 and TRBJ2-7; 9 bases map to TRBD1. V shed 4 bases and J 3 bases; nucleotides not matched to a gene: 4. Per the germline V gene, CDR1 is SNHLY and CDR2 is FYNNEI. This CDR3 has 14 residues. The CDR3 loop reads CASSGYRGHYEQYF. As DNA, the CDR3 is TGTGCCAGCAGTGGATACAGGGGGCACTACGAGCAGTACTTC.

The V and J genes are TRBV6-6 and TRBJ2-3; D is uncertain. The CDR3 extends over 11 amino acids. V lost 6 bases, J lost 14 bases, and 15 bases lay in between. Germline V gene data show CDR1 as MNHNY and CDR2 as SVGAGI (reference sequence). CDR3 bases: TGTGCCAGCAGAACCCCCCTGGGGATGTATTTT. Its translation is CASRTPLGMYF.

The V gene is TRBV30, the J gene TRBJ1-6; no reliable D call. Germline values: CDR1 GTSNPN, CDR2 SVGIG (reference sequence). The germline V and J ends were trimmed by 3 bases and 5 bases, with 17 bases remaining between them. The CDR3 consists of 16 residues. CDR3 bases: TGTGCCTGGAGCCTTTACCGAATTCGGGATAATTCACCCCTCCACTTT. It translates to CAWSLYRIRDNSPLHF.

CDR3 nucleotide sequence: TGTGCCAGCAGAAGTGTTATCGGCACAGGGCGATACAATGAGCAGTTCTTC. This encodes CASRSVIGTGRYNEQFF. The genes are TRBV5-4 and TRBJ2-1, with a possible D match to TRBD1 (6 bases). The ends were cut back, 5 bases at V and 4 bases at J, with 22 bases in the middle. The CDR3 has 17 residues. CDR1 is SGHNT, CDR2 YYREEE, per germline (reference sequence).

The chain uses TRBV19 and TRBJ2-2, with a tentative D call TRBD1 (6 bases). The CDR3 loop spans 16 amino acids. The V and J ends lost 1 base and 6 bases respectively, with 15 bases between them. In germline, CDR1 is LNHDA, CDR2 SQIVND (reference sequence). This chain's CDR3 is CASSIAGRGSAGELFF. The CDR3 nucleotides read TGTGCCAGTAGTATAGCAGGCAGGGGTTCCGCCGGGGAGCTGTTTTTT.

V and J are TRBV6-5 and TRBJ2-2; D is tentatively TRBD1 or TRBD2 (6 bases each). Germline V gives CDR1 MNHEY, CDR2 SVGAGI. This CDR3 spans 15 amino acids. The V end was cut by 7 bases, the J end by 2 bases, with 14 bases between. CDR3 amino acids: CASKRSGANTGELFF. CDR3 bases: TGTGCCAGCAAAAGGTCGGGGGCCAACACCGGGGAGCTGTTTTTT.

The gene calls are TRBV5-6 and TRBJ1-5, with TRBD1 identical over 9 bases. V shed 4 bases, J shed 9 bases, and the junction held 8 bases outside the gene matches. The CDR3 is made up of 14 amino acids. Germline CDR1 and CDR2: SGHDT and YYEEEE. The CDR3: CASSPGTGSRPQHF. The CDR3 region has the DNA TGTGCCAGCAGCCCCGGGACAGGGTCCAGGCCCCAGCATTTT.

The chain recombines TRBV9 with TRBJ2-7, with a weak D call TRBD1 (5 bases). The germline V and J ends were trimmed by 3 bases and 0 bases, with 19 bases remaining between them. The CDR3 is 17 residues long. Germline V gives CDR1 SGDLS, CDR2 YYNGEE. For the CDR3, the DNA is TGTGCCAGCAGCGGCAGCCCAGGGTCCGTTGTCTCCTACGAGCAGTACTTC. Amino acids: CASSGSPGSVVSYEQYF.

The V call is TRBV2, the J call TRBJ1-5, with TRBD1 matching 8 bases. Per the germline V gene, CDR1 is SNHLY and CDR2 is FYNNEI. This CDR3 has 14 residues. V was pared by 5 bases and J by 6 bases, with 6 bases of the junction left unmatched. CDR3 coding DNA: TGTGCCAGCAGTCCTCAGGGGGCAGGTCAGCCCCAGCATTTT. Protein: CASSPQGAGQPQHF.

The chain couples TRBV11-2 to TRBJ2-2; D is undetermined. CDR1 and CDR2 (germline): SGHAT, FQNNGV. V lost 1 base and J lost 6, with 12 bases in between. The CDR3 is 15 residues long. CDR3 sequence reads: CASSLVGFGSGELFF. CDR3 nucleotides: TGTGCCAGCAGCTTAGTTGGGTTCGGTTCCGGGGAGCTGTTTTTT.

V is TRBV5-4 and J is TRBJ1-1, with D perhaps matching TRBD1 (5 bases). Trimming stripped 3 bases from V and 3 bases from J, with 12 bases between. CDR1 and CDR2 from the germline V gene are SGHNT and YYREEE (reference sequence). This CDR3 is 14 amino acids long. CDR3 protein: CASSWAGGDTEAFF. CDR3 coding DNA: TGTGCCAGCAGCTGGGCGGGGGGGGACACTGAAGCTTTCTTT.

The chain is built from TRBV25-1 and TRBJ2-3; no reliable D call. Per germline, CDR1 MGHDK and CDR2 SYGVNS. The CDR3 runs 14 residues. V lost 4 bases to trimming and J lost 2 bases, with 10 bases between them. CDR3 nucleotides: TGTGCCAGCAGTGGCGGATTAATCACAGATACGCAGTATTTT. Translating it yields CASSGGLITDTQYF.

The chain employs TRBV30 and TRBJ2-5, with D perhaps matching TRBD2 (5 bases). Trimming cost V 1 base and J 11 bases, with 11 bases left between them. Germline lookup yields CDR1 GTSNPN and CDR2 SVGIG (reference sequence). CDR3 length: 11 amino acids. CDR3 nucleotide sequence: TGTGCCTGGAGTGCCTACTGGGAGCAGTACTTC. It specifies CAWSAYWEQYF.

In the case of this clone: The junction differs from germline at one of its ends, possibly a read error. The CDR3 spells CARRTSGGAGLIF. The CDR3 DNA sequence: TGTGCCAGAAGGACTAGCGGGGGGGCGGGATTGATCTTC. The gene calls are TRBV2 and TRBJ2-1, with TRBD2 identical over 15 bases. Per the germline V gene, CDR1 is SNHLY and CDR2 is FYNNEI. The CDR3 extends over 13 amino acids.

This clone was observed a handful of times. The rearrangement uses TRBV6-5 and TRBJ1-2; D is perhaps TRBD1 (5 bases). Trimming removed 4 bases at V and 2 bases at J, with 17 bases between. Germline values: CDR1 MNHEY, CDR2 SVGAGI. The CDR3 totals 16 residues. The chain's CDR3 is CASSLGTVLSNYGYTF. The CDR3 nucleotides are TGTGCCAGCAGTTTGGGGACGGTTTTAAGCAACTATGGCTACACCTTC.

V and J are TRBV9 and TRBJ2-5, with 9 bases lining up with TRBD2. The CDR3 loop spans 14 amino acids. Per the germline V gene, CDR1 is SGDLS and CDR2 is YYNGEE. With 1 base clipped from V and 5 bases from J, the junction kept 3 bases outside the gene matches. The DNA for the CDR3 is TGTGCCAGCAGCGTATCGGCGGGGGGGGAGACCCAGTACTTC. Amino acids: CASSVSAGGETQYF. The variable domain in full, with the rest retrieved from reference TRBV9 and TRBJ2-5, is DSGVTQTPKHLITATGQRVTLRCSPRSGDLSVYWYQQSLDQGLQFLIQYYNGEERAKGNILERFSAQQFPDLHSELNLSSLELGDSALYFCASSVSAGGETQYFGPGTRLLVL.

In its sample, this clone was seen a few times. The chain combines TRBV2 with TRBJ1-5; TRBD1 might be the D (6 bases). Looked up from germline, CDR1 is SNHLY and CDR2 is FYNNEI. V lost 5 bases, J lost 7 bases, and 12 bases lay in between. The CDR3 has 13 amino acids. The CDR3 reads CASSFRGAQPQHF. The CDR3 DNA is TGTGCCAGCAGTTTCAGGGGTGCCCAGCCCCAGCATTTT.